This TCR beta chain was captured by sequencing in a study of cytomegalovirus exposure and HLA in healthy donors. The study, taken as a whole, reports: In a later analysis, TCR beta V- and J-gene trimming was associated with a missense DCLRE1C variant. The study flagged around 160 TCR beta chains as cytomegalovirus-associated.

Comment on this clone: Its antigen remains unidentified.

Trimming took 4 bases from V and 5 from J; bases not matched to a gene: 5. Germline values: CDR1 SGHTA, CDR2 FQGNSA. This CDR3 has 14 residues. Vbeta (60) and Jbeta (13) primers were used in the PCR. Here immunoSEQ multiplex PCR was the method, and the copy in TCRdb shows in-frame clones only, minus some. This repertoire includes 120,000 to 150,000 clones. The source is a man in his forties or fifties in good health and CMV-seronegative. Source material: PBMCs. The chain links TRBV7-2 to TRBJ1-2; 9 nucleotides match TRBD1. The CDR3 nucleotides read TGTGCCAGCAGCTCGACAGGGGGAAAATATGGCTACACCTTC. Encoded protein: CASSSTGGKYGYTF.